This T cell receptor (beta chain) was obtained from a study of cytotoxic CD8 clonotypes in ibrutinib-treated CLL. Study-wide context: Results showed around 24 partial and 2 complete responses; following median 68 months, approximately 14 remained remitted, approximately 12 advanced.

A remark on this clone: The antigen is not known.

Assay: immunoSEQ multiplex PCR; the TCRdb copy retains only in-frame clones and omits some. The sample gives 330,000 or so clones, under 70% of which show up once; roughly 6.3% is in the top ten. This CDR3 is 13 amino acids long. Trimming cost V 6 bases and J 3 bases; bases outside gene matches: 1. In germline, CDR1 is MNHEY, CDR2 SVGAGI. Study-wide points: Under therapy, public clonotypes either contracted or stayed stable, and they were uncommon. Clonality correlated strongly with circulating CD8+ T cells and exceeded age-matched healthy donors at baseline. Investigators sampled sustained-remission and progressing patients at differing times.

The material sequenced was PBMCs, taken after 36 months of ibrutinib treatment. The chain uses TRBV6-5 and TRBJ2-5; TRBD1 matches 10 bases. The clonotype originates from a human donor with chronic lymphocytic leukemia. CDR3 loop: CASRTGGKETQYF. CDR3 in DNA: TGTGCCAGCAGGACAGGGGGCAAAGAGACCCAGTACTTC.